The rows below give T cell receptor beta chains drawn from one sample of a study of shared clonotypes between healthy human individuals. TCRdb keeps only in-frame clones here, not all; method: immunoSEQ multiplex PCR. The repertoire holds about 2 million clones, with about 95% as singletons. Sequenced material: naive CD8+ T cells sorted from blood. These receptors originate from a man between 18 and 29 years old in good health. Each CDR3 is given with its conserved first and last residue. The D gene is left open where the match is weak. The listing skips clone size in some rows; elsewhere it reads once, few, many or a size class.

clone size	D gene	J gene	V gene	CDR3 DNA	CDR3 protein
NA	TRBD2	TRBJ2-7	TRBV6-1	TGTGCCAGCAGTGAAGGTCTAGCGGGGTACTACGAGCAGTACTTC	CASSEGLAGYYEQYF
NA	NA	TRBJ2-7	TRBV7-6	TGTGCCAGCAGCATAGGCGCGGACAGTACCTACGAGCAGTACTTC	CASSIGADSTYEQYF
NA	NA	TRBJ1-4	TRBV4-1	TGCGCCAGCAGCCAGCCCGGGACTGATGTTCTGTTTTTT	CASSQPGTDVLFF
NA	NA	TRBJ2-3	TRBV5-1	TGCGCCAGCAGCTTGGATGGGCCCCCGGCAGATACGCAGTATTTT	CASSLDGPPADTQYF
NA	NA	TRBJ1-1	TRBV27	TGTGCCAGCAGTTTAACAGCTTTGAACACTGAAGCTTTCTTT	CASSLTALNTEAFF
NA	TRBD2	TRBJ2-4	TRBV7-9	TGTGCCAGCAGCTTAGCGGCGGGAGTCAAAAACATTCAGTACTTC	CASSLAAGVKNIQYF
once	TRBD1	TRBJ1-2	TRBV12-5	TGTGCTAGTGGCCGGGACAGGGACTATGGCTACACCTTC	CASGRDRDYGYTF
NA	NA	TRBJ2-7	TRBV7-8	TGTGCCAGCAGCTTAGTCCAGGGCTGGGGCTACGAGCAGTACTTC	CASSLVQGWGYEQYF
NA	TRBD2	TRBJ2-7	TRBV5-4	TGTGCCAGCAGCTTGTTGGACGGACTAGCGGTCTACGAGCAGTACTTC	CASSLLDGLAVYEQYF
NA	TRBD1	TRBJ1-1	TRBV9	TGTGCCAGCAGCTCACGGACAGGTGAAGCTTTCTTT	CASSSRTGEAFF
NA	TRBD2	TRBJ2-7	TRBV6-5	TGTGCCAGCTCCGCCGGACTAGCGGTTACCTACGAGCAGTACTTC	CASSAGLAVTYEQYF
NA	NA	TRBJ2-3	TRBV4-3	TGCGCCAGCAGCCAAGCCACCTGGCGGGATCTCGGCACAGATACGCAGTATTTT	CASSQATWRDLGTDTQYF
few	NA	TRBJ1-2	TRBV7-9	TGTGCCAGCAGCTTAGATAGGACGGGCTACACCTTC	CASSLDRTGYTF
NA	TRBD2	TRBJ2-1	TRBV2	TGTGCCAGCAGTGGAACTGGCGGGAGCTACAATGAGCAGTTCTTC	CASSGTGGSYNEQFF
NA	TRBD1	TRBJ2-7	TRBV5-6	TGTGCCAGCAGCGCAACCGGGACAGGGTCCTACGAGCAGTACTTC	CASSATGTGSYEQYF
NA	NA	TRBJ2-7	TRBV5-4	TGTGCCAGCAGCTTGGGCCAGTACTACGAGCAGTACTTC	CASSLGQYYEQYF
once	TRBD2	TRBJ2-7	TRBV4-1	TGCGCCAGCAGCCAGGGGACTAGTGTGAGTCGCGAGCAGTACTTC	CASSQGTSVSREQYF
NA	NA	TRBJ1-1	TRBV4-1	TGCGCCAGCAGCCACCTCGGGGGGGGCACTGAAGCTTTCTTT	CASSHLGGGTEAFF
NA	NA	TRBJ1-1	TRBV4-1	TGCGCCAGCAGCCTCGATTCGAACACTGAAGCTTTCTTT	CASSLDSNTEAFF
NA	TRBD1	TRBJ1-3	TRBV7-2	TGTGCCAGCAGGTTAACAGGGGGCGAAAACACCATATATTTT	CASRLTGGENTIYF
once	NA	TRBJ1-2	TRBV28	TGTGCCAGCAGTTTCCTGAGGGCTAACTATGGCTACACCTTC	CASSFLRANYGYTF
NA	NA	TRBJ2-2	TRBV7-2	TGTGCCAGCAGCTTAGGGTCACCTCCGGACACCGGGGAGCTGTTTTTT	CASSLGSPPDTGELFF
NA	NA	TRBJ1-2	TRBV27	TGTGCCAGCAGTTACGAATACGGGACGGACTATGGCTACACCTTC	CASSYEYGTDYGYTF
NA	NA	TRBJ2-7	TRBV2	TGTGCCAGCGAAGGGGAAGTACAGGCGGCCGGCTACGAGCAGTACTTC	CASEGEVQAAGYEQYF
NA	NA	TRBJ2-7	TRBV6-5	TGTGCCAGCAGTTACGAGATGTCCTCTTACTACGAGCAGTACTTC	CASSYEMSSYYEQYF
NA	NA	TRBJ2-7	TRBV4-1	TGCGCCAGCAGCCAAGAACAGGCCCCCCACTACGAGCAGTACTTC	CASSQEQAPHYEQYF
NA	NA	TRBJ1-1	TRBV18	TGTGCCAGCTCACCACCGACACAGGAAGCTTTCTTT	CASSPPTQEAFF
NA	NA	TRBJ2-7	TRBV6-5	TGTGCCAGCAGTTACCCCTCCGGTGCCGAGCAGTACTTC	CASSYPSGAEQYF
once	TRBD1	TRBJ1-2	TRBV19	TGTGCCAGTAGTATAGGCACCCACGACAGGGGAATGGATGGCTACACCTTC	CASSIGTHDRGMDGYTF
NA	TRBD2	TRBJ2-7	TRBV4-3	TGCGCCAGCAGCCAAGAACTAGCGCTACACTACGAGCAGTACTTC	CASSQELALHYEQYF
NA	NA	TRBJ1-1	TRBV5-4	TGTGCCAGCTCCGGGCCCATGAACACTGAAGCTTTCTTT	CASSGPMNTEAFF
NA	TRBD2	TRBJ2-3	TRBV2	TGTGCCAGCAGTGAGAGACTAGCGGGGAAAACAGATACGCAGTATTTT	CASSERLAGKTDTQYF
NA	TRBD1	TRBJ2-2	TRBV5-6	TGTGCCAGCAGCCCAGGGGGCAACGGGGAGCTGTTTTTT	CASSPGGNGELFF
NA	NA	TRBJ2-3	TRBV6-6	TGTGCCAGCTTCCAAACCCCTGGCACAGATACGCAGTATTTT	CASFQTPGTDTQYF
once	NA	TRBJ2-7	TRBV2	TGTGCCAGCAGTGAGGCCCGGGGCGGACCCTACGAGCAGTACTTC	CASSEARGGPYEQYF
NA	TRBD1	TRBJ2-7	TRBV27	TGTGCCAGCAGTTATTCGACAGGGTATCTCCACGAGCAGTACTTC	CASSYSTGYLHEQYF
NA	TRBD2	TRBJ2-7	TRBV6-5	TGTGCCAGCACTCTACTAGCGGGGTACGAGCAGTACTTC	CASTLLAGYEQYF
NA	NA	TRBJ2-3	TRBV4-1	TGCGCCAGCAGCCTAGTCATAGGGGCGGGTCCCACAGATACGCAGTATTTT	CASSLVIGAGPTDTQYF
NA	NA	TRBJ2-5	TRBV6-8	TGTGCCAGCAGTTCGCCTCGGTACTTC	CASSSPRYF
NA	NA	TRBJ2-3	TRBV15	TGTGCCACCAGCAGCCGTTCGGGGGTGGATACGCAGTATTTT	CATSSRSGVDTQYF
NA	NA	TRBJ1-1	TRBV7-9	TGTGCCAGCAGCGAACAGGGTACCTTGAGCGACACTGAAGCTTTCTTT	CASSEQGTLSDTEAFF
NA	TRBD1	TRBJ2-3	TRBV27	TGTGCCAGCAGTGCGACAGGGCTTAGCACAGATACGCAGTATTTT	CASSATGLSTDTQYF
NA	NA	TRBJ2-3	TRBV9	TGTGCCAGCAGCCCTCTGGGGGAAAGGAGCGATACGCAGTATTTT	CASSPLGERSDTQYF
NA	NA	TRBJ1-4	TRBV11-2	TGTGCCAGCAGCTTAGCCCTTTCGGATGAAAAACTGTTTTTT	CASSLALSDEKLFF
NA	NA	TRBJ2-4	TRBV5-1	TGCGCCAGCAGAGGGGGAGGACCCCTAAACATTCAGTACTTC	CASRGGGPLNIQYF
once	TRBD2	TRBJ2-7	TRBV28	TGTGCCAGCAGTACGGGGGGAGTATACGAGCAGTACTTC	CASSTGGVYEQYF
NA	NA	TRBJ2-5	TRBV4-3	TGCGCCAGCAGCCAATTTCACTCAGAAGAGCAAGAGACCCAGTACTTC	CASSQFHSEEQETQYF
NA	NA	TRBJ2-1	TRBV5-5	TGTGCCAGCAGCTTTGGCATGGGGAATGAGCAGTTCTTC	CASSFGMGNEQFF
NA	TRBD1	TRBJ2-5	TRBV19	TGTGCCAGTAGTGCACAGGGGTGGGAGACCCAGTACTTC	CASSAQGWETQYF
NA	NA	TRBJ2-7	TRBV9	TGTGCCAGCAGCGTAGCGGGGGCAGGTTACGAGCAGTACTTC	CASSVAGAGYEQYF
NA	NA	TRBJ2-7	TRBV27	TGTGCCAGCAGTTTATCTGTCGCAGGGCCGCGATACGAGCAGTACTTC	CASSLSVAGPRYEQYF
NA	TRBD2	TRBJ2-7	TRBV9	TGTGCCAGCAGCGTCACAAGCGGGAGTTACGAGCAGTACTTC	CASSVTSGSYEQYF
once	NA	TRBJ2-5	TRBV9	TGTGCCAGCAGCCTCCAGTGGGAAGAGACCCAGTACTTC	CASSLQWEETQYF
NA	TRBD1	TRBJ1-2	TRBV19	TGTGCCAGTAGTCCCGGACAGGGATCGGGGTATGGCTACACCTTC	CASSPGQGSGYGYTF
NA	NA	TRBJ2-5	TRBV9	TGTGCCAGCAGCGTAGATGGGACCCAAGAGACCCAGTACTTC	CASSVDGTQETQYF
NA	NA	TRBJ2-7	TRBV6-1	TGTGCCAGCAGTGAAGCGTTCAGAGATCAAGGGATGTACGAGCAGTACTTC	CASSEAFRDQGMYEQYF